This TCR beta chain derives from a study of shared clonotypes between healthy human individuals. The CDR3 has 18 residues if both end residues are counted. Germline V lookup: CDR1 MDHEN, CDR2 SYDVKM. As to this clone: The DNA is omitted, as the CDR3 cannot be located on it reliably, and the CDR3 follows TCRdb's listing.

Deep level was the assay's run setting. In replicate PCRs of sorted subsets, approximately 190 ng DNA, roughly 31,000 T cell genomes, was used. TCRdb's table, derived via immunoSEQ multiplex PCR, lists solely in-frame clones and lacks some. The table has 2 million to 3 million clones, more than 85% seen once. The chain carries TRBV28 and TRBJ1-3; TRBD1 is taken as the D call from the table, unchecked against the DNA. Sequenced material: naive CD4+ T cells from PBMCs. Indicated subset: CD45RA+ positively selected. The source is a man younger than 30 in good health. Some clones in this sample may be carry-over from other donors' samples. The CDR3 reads CASSSSGQVQRSGNTIYF.